Described below is a single TCR beta chain sequence and its context. As yet, its antigen is unknown. This record comes from a study of shared clonotypes between healthy human individuals. Study-level information: Per donor, CD8 memory used one plate, CD8 naive used two, CD4 memory used three and CD4 naive used three.

Study-level points and caveats: Larger estimated richness was generally seen in naive subsets than in memory subsets.

Repertoires were generated with immunoSEQ multiplex PCR, while TCRdb's copy carries only in-frame clones and drops some. The sample carries around 2.5 million clones, approximately 93% recorded once. HIV-negative, healthy adults without recent acute infections or vaccinations were the donors. The source is a man aged 18-30 years in good health. Some clones in this sample may be carry-over from other donors' samples. The sample taken for sequencing was naive CD4+ T cells from PBMCs. Subset reported: CD45RA+ positively selected.

CDR3 nucleotides: TGTGCCAGCAGTTTACTTTTGGGCGGGGGGCCCGATGAGCAGTTCTTC. It yields the protein CASSLLLGGGPDEQFF. The chain uses TRBV27 and TRBJ2-1, with 8 bases fitting TRBD2. This CDR3 contains 16 residues. V shed 2 bases, J shed 8 bases, and the junction held 11 bases outside the gene matches. Germline loops: CDR1 MNHEY, CDR2 SMNVEV (reference sequence).